The 12 T cell receptor beta chains reported below all come from one sample, sequenced in a study of T cells after yellow fever vaccination. One entry per CDR3 protein, called by TCRdb with MiXCR from the 5' RACE reads. The sample has hundreds of thousands of distinct CDR3 sequences; approximately 4% are singletons. The material sequenced was PBMCs, taken 5 days after the yellow fever booster vaccination. The receptors shown here come from a man aged 18 to 35 who received the YFV17D yellow fever vaccine.

A few counts support this clonotype. V is TRBV5-1 and J is TRBJ2-6; tentative D call: TRBD1 (6 bases). The germline V gene has CDR1 SGHRS and CDR2 YFSETQ. The CDR3 is 17 amino acids. Trimming removed 5 bases from V and 0 bases from J, with 15 bases in between. This chain's CDR3 is CASRPDRLSSGANVLTF. The CDR3, as DNA: TGCGCCAGCAGGCCTGACAGGCTAAGCTCTGGGGCCAACGTCCTGACTTTC. Combining the CDR3 with reference TRBV5-1 and TRBJ2-6 gives the whole variable domain KAGVTQTPRYLIKTRGQQVTLSCSPISGHRSVSWYQQTPGQGLQFLFEYFSETQRNKGNFPGRFSGRQFSNSRSEMNVSTLELGDSALYLCASRPDRLSSGANVLTFGAGSRLTVL.

This clonotype came up a few times. This sequence joins TRBV5-1 and TRBJ1-3; weak D call: TRBD1 (5 bases). The CDR3 spans 15 residues. V gave up 0 bases and J gave up 0 bases, with 7 bases separating them. Germline V gene sequence: CDR1 SGHRS, CDR2 YFSETQ. The CDR3 DNA reads TGCGCCAGCAGCTTGGGGGGCCTCTCTGGAAACACCATATATTTT. It translates to CASSLGGLSGNTIYF.

About this clonotype: Mismatch with germline at one junction end may stem from a read error. The chain carries TRBV7-9 and TRBJ2-1; tentative D call: TRBD2 (7 bases). The germline CDR1 and CDR2 sequences are SEHNR and FQNEAQ (reference sequence). This CDR3 has 11 residues. The CDR3 DNA sequence: TGTGCCAGCAGCCTTGGGACCGGGGGGCTCTTC. Its protein is CASSLGTGGLF.

This clonotype has only a few counts. J is TRBJ1-5 and V is TRBV6-1; 8 bases map to TRBD1. CDR1 MNHNS and CDR2 SASEGT come from the germline V gene. There are 15 residues in the CDR3. The V and J ends lost 8 bases and 7 bases, in that order; junction bases with no gene match: 13. Written as DNA, the CDR3 is TGTGCCAGCTCACAAAGTTACAGGGGGAGCCAGCCCCAGCATTTT. Residues: CASSQSYRGSQPQHF.

A few counts support this clonotype. The rearrangement uses TRBV5-1 and TRBJ2-1; 9 bases map to TRBD1. In germline, CDR1 is SGHRS, CDR2 YFSETQ. The V gene end was trimmed by 3 bases and the J gene end by 15 bases; junction bases not matched to a gene: 13. The CDR3 spans 14 residues. Here the CDR3 reads CASSSGQGGSLRFF. CDR3 nucleotide sequence: TGCGCCAGCAGCTCGGGACAGGGTGGGTCCCTGCGGTTCTTC.

This clonotype was counted at least ten times. The J gene is TRBJ1-2, the V gene TRBV5-1, with no clear D. The CDR3 extends over 12 amino acids. The V end was cut by 3 bases, the J end by 9 bases, with 12 bases between. Germline V gives CDR1 SGHRS, CDR2 YFSETQ. CDR3 residues: CASSSTLISYTF. The CDR3 coding sequence is TGCGCCAGCAGCTCGACACTCATAAGCTACACCTTC.

The rearrangement joins TRBV7-2 to TRBJ2-5; no definite D call. The CDR3 is 14 amino acids. Trimming took off 3 bases at V and 0 bases at J, with 8 bases between the two ends. Germline V gene sequence: CDR1 SGHTA, CDR2 FQGNSA. The CDR3 loop is CASSFDGHQETQYF. Written as DNA, the CDR3 is TGTGCCAGCAGCTTCGACGGGCACCAAGAGACCCAGTACTTC.

In DNA, the CDR3 is TGTGCCAGCAGCGACAGTCGGGAGACCCAGTACTTC. It codes for CASSDSRETQYF. J is TRBJ2-5 and V is TRBV7-2; D may be TRBD1 (5 bases). The V end was cut by 5 bases, the J end by 5 bases, with 9 bases between. Per germline, CDR1 SGHTA and CDR2 FQGNSA. The length of the CDR3 is 12 residues. The variable domain in full, with the rest retrieved from reference TRBV7-2 and TRBJ2-5, is GAGVSQSPSNKVTEKGKDVELRCDPISGHTALYWYRQSLGQGLEFLIYFQGNSAPDKSGLPSDRFSAERTGGSVSTLTIQRTQQEDSAVYLCASSDSRETQYFGPGTRLLVL.

The rearrangement links TRBV2 to TRBJ2-5, with D unclear. Deletions cut 6 bases from V and 9 bases from J, with 20 bases between. Germline CDR1 reads SNHLY; CDR2 reads FYNNEI. The CDR3 spans 14 residues. CDR3 bases: TGTGCCAGCAGGACTCTTAGCTCCAACGTGCCCCAGTACTTC. The encoded protein is CASRTLSSNVPQYF.

This clonotype has more than one count but fewer than ten. This chain joins TRBV9 and TRBJ2-1; possibly TRBD2 for D (6 bases). Germline V lookup: CDR1 SGDLS, CDR2 YYNGEE. The CDR3 has 15 residues. Trimming stripped 3 bases from V and 0 bases from J, with 10 bases between. The CDR3 region is CASSGGGLSYNEQFF. The CDR3 DNA reads TGTGCCAGCAGCGGCGGAGGGCTCTCCTACAATGAGCAGTTCTTC.

The V call is TRBV19, the J call TRBJ2-5; D call uncertain. CDR3 length equals 15 residues. Trimming removed 1 base from V and 3 bases from J, with 12 bases in between. CDR1 and CDR2 from the germline V gene are LNHDA and SQIVND (reference sequence). CDR3 sequence (DNA): TGTGCCAGTAGTATAGGCCTGCTCCTGAAAGAGACCCAGTACTTC. This sequence encodes CASSIGLLLKETQYF.

V and J are TRBV21-1 and TRBJ1-2; the table's TRBD1 call for D was not verified on the DNA. TRBV21-1 is reported as a pseudogene. This CDR3 spans 18 amino acids. CDR3 DNA sequence: TGTGCCAGCAGCAAAGTGTGGAGACAGGGGTTTTTTCCCTATGGCTACACCTTC. Amino acids: CASSKVWRQGFFPYGYTF.